A single sample gave rise to the 32 T cell receptor delta chains below, sequenced in a study of gamma-delta chains in newborns, infants, children. TCRdb re-called the reads via CATT. The table lists about 5,400 delta-chain clones, roughly 18% of them singletons. The sample taken for sequencing was blood. Receptors originate from a child who was a newborn, infant or young child, either healthy, febrile or measles-vaccinated (not recorded which).

J is TRDJ1 and V is TRDV2; weak D call: TRDD3 (6 bases). Germline CDR1 is GEAIGNYY and CDR2 is EKD. Trimming pared 3 bases from V and 0 bases from J, leaving 13 bases between. The CDR3 is made up of 15 amino acids. The CDR3 region has the DNA TGTGCCTGTGACTCCCTGGGGATTTACACCGATAAACTCATCTTT. Translating it yields CACDSLGIYTDKLIF.

A remark on this clone: A read error may produce the germline difference seen at one junction end. The same CDR3 also results from other DNA sequences found in this sample. The chain couples TRDV3 to TRDJ1, with D maybe TRDD3 (5 bases). Germline CDR1 TVYSNPD, CDR2 GDNSRS (reference sequence). This CDR3 is built from 13 residues. CDR3 sequence reads: CAFNGLGTDKLIF. The CDR3 DNA sequence: TGCGCCTTTAACGGGCTGGGCACCGATAAACTCATCTTT.

This clone rates as medium-sized. Other nucleotide sequences from this sample produce the same CDR3. V gene TRDV2 combines with J gene TRDJ1; TRDD3 agrees at 10 bases. Trimming at V came to 0 bases and at J to 3 bases, leaving 6 bases not matched to a gene. CDR1 and CDR2 (germline): GEAIGNYY, EKD. The CDR3 extends over 16 amino acids. CDR3 residues: CACDTLGDNNSDKLIF. The CDR3 DNA reads TGTGCCTGTGACACCCTGGGGGATAACAACTCCGATAAACTCATCTTT.

Comments on this clone: With a much larger clone just one base away, this may be a read error. The genes are TRDV2 and TRDJ2, with D possibly matching TRDD3 (6 bases). Deletions cut 0 bases from V and 6 bases from J, with 7 bases between. This CDR3 spans 13 amino acids. From germline, CDR1 is GEAIGNYY and CDR2 EKD. The CDR3 loop is CACDTWGPAQLFF. The CDR3 DNA reads TGTGCCTGTGACACCTGGGGGCCAGCACAACTCTTCTTT.

This chain links TRDV2 with TRDJ3, with a tentative D call TRDD3 (6 bases). The J gene comes from matching the DNA to germline here; TCRdb lacks it. Germline V gives CDR1 GEAIGNYY, CDR2 EKD. Deletions cut 0 bases from V and 1 base from J, with 9 bases between. This CDR3 has 17 amino acids. Here the CDR3 reads CACDTGGGSWDTRQMFF. CDR3 coding DNA: TGTGCCTGTGACACCGGCGGGGGATCCTGGGACACCCGACAGATGTTTTTC.

Points on this clone: A far larger clone is one base from this, pointing to a likely read error. The rearrangement joins TRDV2 to TRDJ1, with 10 bases matching TRDD3. Germline CDR1 is GEAIGNYY and CDR2 is EKD. This CDR3 comprises 14 residues. The CDR3 region has the DNA TGTGCCCGTGACATACTGGGGGATACCGATAAACTCATCTTT. This translates into CARDILGDTDKLIF.

This clone has a single count. The J gene corresponds to TRDJ1; a V gene call is absent; no check of the table's D call, TRDD3, against the DNA was made. The CDR3 is 20 amino acids. The CDR3 reads CALGEIVHPLVDTLADKLIF. The CDR3, as DNA: TGTGCTCTTGGGGAAATCGTGCATCCACTTGTGGATACACTGGCCGATAAACTCATCTTT.

In the case of this clone: Other DNA variants within this sample encode the same CDR3. J is TRDJ1 and V is TRDV3; 12 nucleotides agree with TRDD3. The J segment lost 0 bases and the V segment lost 1 base, leaving 12 bases of the junction unmatched. The CDR3 loop spans 18 amino acids. Germline V gene lookup returns CDR1 TVYSNPD and CDR2 GDNSRS (reference sequence). CDR3 nucleotides: TGTGCCTTTAATCCTGGGGGATACGAAATAGAGTACACCGATAAACTCATCTTT. Protein: CAFNPGGYEIEYTDKLIF.

As concerns this clone: The junction departs from the called germline gene at one end, perhaps through a read error. This same CDR3 is encoded by further DNA sequences in the sample. The chain is built from TRDV1 and TRDJ1; D call uncertain. The CDR3 sequence is 18 residues long. Germline CDR1 is TSWWSYY and CDR2 is QGS. The CDR3 DNA follows: TGTGCTCTTGGGGAACTTGGCGTATCGCGCATATCTACCGATAAACTCATCTTC. Protein sequence: CALGELGVSRISTDKLIF.

A few counts support this clone. A much larger clonotype is one base distant, so this may be a read error. This chain joins TRDV3 and TRDJ1; D might be TRDD3 (6 bases). Germline V lookup: CDR1 TVYSNPD, CDR2 GDNSRS (reference sequence). This CDR3 spans 12 amino acids. Deletions cut 4 bases from V and 2 bases from J, with 11 bases between. For the CDR3, the DNA is TGTGCCTGTAAACTGGGAACCGATAAACTCATCTTT. Translated: CACKLGTDKLIF.

This chain links TRDV1 with TRDJ1, with D tentatively TRDD2 (5 bases). Germline CDR1 and CDR2: TSWWSYY and QGS. The CDR3 has 18 residues. The germline V and J ends were trimmed by 1 base and 8 bases, with 26 bases remaining between them. The CDR3 reads CALGERNSILSPLRKLIF. The CDR3 DNA reads TGTGCTCTTGGGGAACGGAACTCCATCCTATCACCCCTGAGGAAACTCATCTTT.

This clone occurred a few times. Translating this DNA gives a protein that differs at residue 12 from the TCRdb one, which belongs to a much larger clone; a read error is likely, and the protein shown is this translation. The J gene corresponds to TRDJ1; a V gene call is absent; the D call of TRDD3 is as the table states it, not checked on the DNA. This CDR3 region has 15 residues. CDR3 protein: CACDTWGILDDQLIF. CDR3 bases: TGTGCCTGTGACACCTGGGGGATACTTGACGATCAACTCATCTTT.

This clone is deemed medium-sized. The chain joins TRDV2 to TRDJ1, with D perhaps matching TRDD3 (8 bases). V was shortened by 0 bases and J by 3 bases, with 25 bases between the two germline ends. This CDR3 has 19 amino acids. Germline V CDR1 and CDR2: GEAIGNYY, EKD. CDR3 sequence (DNA): TGTGCCTGTGACACCGCCCATTCCTACGGGATACGAAAGGCCGATAAACTCATCTTT. Amino acid sequence: CACDTAHSYGIRKADKLIF.

Only a few counts were recorded for this clone. J is TRDJ1 and V is TRDV2, with 9 positions matching TRDD3. V shed 3 bases and J 0 bases; nucleotides not matched to a gene: 13. Germline CDR1 and CDR2: GEAIGNYY and EKD. CDR3 length: 18 amino acids. Here the CDR3 reads CACDPVGTGGPYTDKLIF. CDR3 nucleotide sequence: TGTGCCTGTGACCCCGTCGGTACTGGGGGACCCTACACCGATAAACTCATCTTT.

This chain connects TRDV2 to TRDJ3, with a weak D call TRDD3 (6 bases). The germline V gene has CDR1 GEAIGNYY and CDR2 EKD. Trimming took 0 bases from V and 0 from J, leaving 11 bases between them. This CDR3 is 18 amino acids long. CDR3 nucleotide sequence: TGTGCCTGTGACACCTGGGGGCAAAGCTCCTGGGACACCCGACAGATGTTTTTC. Its translation: CACDTWGQSSWDTRQMFF.

As concerns this clone: A much bigger clone sits one base away, suggesting this may be a read error. Other nucleotide sequences from this sample produce the same CDR3. V is TRDV1 and J is TRDJ1; D might be TRDD2 or TRDD3, each matching 6 bases. CDR3 length equals 18 residues. CDR1 is TSWWSYY and CDR2 is QGS in the germline V gene. This CDR3 reads CALGEWFPSYDGGNKLIF. The CDR3 region has the DNA TGTGCTCTTGGGGAATGGTTCCCCTCCTACGATGGGGGGAATAAACTCATCTTC.

V and J are TRDV2 and TRDJ3, with 12 bases lining up with TRDD3. Trimming removed 0 bases from V and 5 bases from J; junction bases left unmatched: 10. Germline V CDR1 and CDR2: GEAIGNYY, EKD. This CDR3 region has 20 residues. In DNA, the CDR3 is TGTGCCTGTGACACCGTGTGGCTGGGGGATACGCGCCGGGACACCCGACAGATGTTTTTC. Translating it yields CACDTVWLGDTRRDTRQMFF.

The rearrangement uses TRDV2 and TRDJ3; TRDD3 aligns across 11 bases. TCRdb does not report a J gene; here it was assigned by matching the DNA to germline references. Germline V gives CDR1 GEAIGNYY, CDR2 EKD. CDR3 size: 21 residues. The V gene end was trimmed by 2 bases and the J gene end by 0 bases; junction bases not matched to a gene: 11. CDR3 in DNA: TGTGCCTGTGACAAAGTACTGGGGGATATTCCTAGCTCCTGGGACACCCGACAGATGTTTTTC. Its translation: CACDKVLGDIPSSWDTRQMFF.

This clone has a handful of counts. The V call is TRDV1, the J call TRDJ1; D is possibly TRDD3 (6 bases). CDR3 length: 18 amino acids. The V end was cut by 0 bases, the J end by 0 bases, with 17 bases between. Germline V gives CDR1 TSWWSYY, CDR2 QGS. CDR3 in amino acids: CALGELDEWGSYTDKLIF. In DNA form, the CDR3 reads TGTGCTCTTGGGGAACTGGACGAGTGGGGGTCATACACCGATAAACTCATCTTT.

CDR3 amino acids: CALGEFPLPPGGYSTDKLIF. CDR3 DNA sequence: TGTGCTCTTGGGGAATTTCCATTACCCCCTGGGGGATACAGCACCGATAAACTCATCTTT. V is TRDV1 and J is TRDJ1, with 11 bases that match TRDD3. Germline values: CDR1 TSWWSYY, CDR2 QGS. The CDR3 sequence is 20 residues long. J gave up 1 base and V 2 bases, and 15 bases lay outside the gene matches.

This clone has a handful of counts. The rearrangement uses TRDV2 and TRDJ3; 13 bases align to TRDD3. The J gene, absent from TCRdb, was called here by matching the DNA to germline. Germline CDR1 and CDR2: GEAIGNYY and EKD. Trimming at V came to 2 bases and at J to 0 bases, leaving 9 bases not matched to a gene. The length of the CDR3 is 21 residues. CDR3 nucleotide sequence: TGTGCCTGTGACAACGTACTGGGGGATACGCGCAGCTCCTGGGACACCCGACAGATGTTTTTC. Translation gives CACDNVLGDTRSSWDTRQMFF.

CDR3 DNA: TGTGCCTGTGACACGATTCTTCGTACTGGGGGATACTATTCCTGGGACACCCGACAGATGTTTTTC. This sequence encodes CACDTILRTGGYYSWDTRQMFF. No V gene was called here, but the J gene is TRDJ3; the DNA was not used to check the table's D call, TRDD3. The CDR3 runs to 22 residues.

The sample holds a few counts of this clone. One end of the junction does not line up with germline, which may come from a read error. Other DNA sequences in this sample translate to the same CDR3. The V call is TRDV2, the J call TRDJ3; 7 bases are shared with TRDD2. Germline loops: CDR1 GEAIGNYY, CDR2 EKD. The CDR3 totals 18 residues. The CDR3 sequence: CACDTAGPSSWDTRQMFF. The CDR3 coding sequence is TGTGCCTGTGACACCGCGGGACCTTCCTCCTGGGACACCCGGCAGATGTTTTTC.

To note about this clone: With only one base between it and a far larger clone, this is likely a read error. This chain connects TRDV2 to TRDJ1; TRDD3 aligns across 11 bases. Germline-derived CDR1 and CDR2 are GEAIGNYY and EKD. This CDR3 spans 18 amino acids. CDR3 residues: CARDFLTGGYPPQDKLIF. The CDR3 nucleotides read TGTGCCCGTGACTTCCTAACTGGGGGATATCCACCTCAGGATAAACTCATCTTT.

Sample share makes this clone medium-sized. The chain recombines TRDV2 with TRDJ2, with TRDD3 matching over 10 bases. Losses at the gene ends were 3 bases for V and 5 bases for J; bases not matched to a gene: 5. Germline CDR1 reads GEAIGNYY; CDR2 reads EKD. The CDR3 is 15 residues long. The CDR3 DNA follows: TGTGCCTGTGACGCCATACTGGGGGATACAGCACAACTCTTCTTT. Amino acids: CACDAILGDTAQLFF.

The chain links TRDV2 to TRDJ1; 12 bases map to TRDD3. The J gene comes from matching the DNA to germline here; TCRdb lacks it. The CDR3 is 19 residues long. J was trimmed by 0 bases and V by 3 bases; bases with no gene match: 13. Germline assignment: CDR1 GEAIGNYY and CDR2 EKD. The CDR3 nucleotides are TGTGCCTGTGACTCACTGGGGGATACTGTTGACTACTACACCGATAAACTCATCTTT. Amino acid sequence: CACDSLGDTVDYYTDKLIF.

This clone is termed medium-sized (0.01 to 0.1%). The sample holds other DNA sequences that translate to the same CDR3. CDR3 DNA sequence: TGTGCCTGTGACACCGTGGGGGACCGATACACCGATAAACTCATCTTT. It specifies CACDTVGDRYTDKLIF. V gene TRDV2 combines with J gene TRDJ1, with 7 bases identical to TRDD3. V dropped 0 bases and J dropped 0; count of bases not matched to a gene: 6. This CDR3 is 16 amino acids long. Per the germline V gene, CDR1 is GEAIGNYY and CDR2 is EKD.

This clone was seen only once. The chain links TRDV2 to TRDJ1; 7 positions match TRDD3. TCRdb gives no J gene; it was assigned here by matching the DNA to germline. Germline-derived CDR1 and CDR2 are GEAIGNYY and EKD. Trimming at V came to 0 bases and at J to 0 bases, leaving 6 bases not matched to a gene. This CDR3 is 16 amino acids long. DNA of the CDR3: TGTGCCTGTGACACCGTTGGGGGAAGATACACCGATAAACTCATCTTT. Translation: CACDTVGGRYTDKLIF.

Judged by abundance, this clone is medium-sized. V gene TRDV2 combines with J gene TRDJ3, with D unresolved. Trimming pared 5 bases from V and 0 bases from J, leaving 22 bases between. Germline V gene lookup returns CDR1 GEAIGNYY and CDR2 EKD. The length of the CDR3 is 20 residues. Here the CDR3 reads CACVSMGGPGSSWDTRQMFF. The CDR3, as DNA: TGTGCCTGTGTTTCGATGGGAGGACCGGGCAGCTCCTGGGACACCCGACAGATGTTTTTC.

V gene TRDV2 combines with J gene TRDJ1; 8 nucleotides line up with TRDD3. Because TCRdb records no J gene, it was assigned here through a match of the DNA to germline. Germline CDR1 is GEAIGNYY and CDR2 is EKD. The CDR3 covers 17 residues. The V and J ends lost 3 bases and 0 bases, in that order; junction bases with no gene match: 11. For the CDR3, the DNA is TGTGCCTGTGACGCTTGGGCTGGGGGAGGAGACACCGATAAACTCATCTTT. Its translation is CACDAWAGGGDTDKLIF.

Regarding this clone: One end of the junction is discordant with germline, which a read error may explain. The chain carries TRDV1 and TRDJ1; D might be TRDD3 (6 bases). As TCRdb names no J gene, one was assigned here on the basis of a DNA match to germline. CDR1 TSWWSYY and CDR2 QGS come from the germline V gene. The CDR3 totals 24 residues. CDR3 in DNA: TGTGCTCTCGGGGAACTAGTGGTCCCCCCCTACGGGGTGGGGGGTCAGCTCTACACCGATAAACTCATCTTT. Residues: CALGELVVPPYGVGGQLYTDKLIF.

This chain joins TRDV2 and TRDJ3; 7 bases fit TRDD3. Trimming at V came to 0 bases and at J to 0 bases, leaving 10 bases not matched to a gene. The germline CDR1 and CDR2 sequences are GEAIGNYY and EKD. The CDR3 is 20 amino acids. The CDR3 here is CACDTAIGGPSSWDTRQMFF. The CDR3 nucleotides are TGTGCCTGTGACACCGCGATTGGGGGACCTAGCTCCTGGGACACCCGACAGATGTTTTTC.